These 26 T cell receptor beta chains came from one sample sequenced in a study of blood T cell repertoires in COVID-19 (dated by TCRdb to the early 2020s). Libraries came from the immunoSEQ multiplex PCR assay. The clones in this table, taken by TCRdb from immuneACCESS, are in-frame only. Not every clone is retained; where verified, under half of the shortfall comes from an unresolved V gene, and the cause of the rest is unknown. This sample holds more than 50,000 clones; about 73% were observed only once. More than 11% of the sample goes to the ten largest clones. The sequenced sample was peripheral blood. The receptors were sampled from a woman aged 70-85 years with acute or convalescent COVID-19.

The CDR3 reads CASSLEAGETYEQYV. Written as DNA, the CDR3 is TGTGCCAGCAGCTTAGAGGCAGGGGAGACCTACGAGCAGTACGTC. This chain joins TRBV7-6 and TRBJ2-7; a possible D gene is TRBD1 (6 bases). The CDR3 consists of 15 residues. Germline loops: CDR1 SGHVS, CDR2 FNYEAQ. V lost 1 base and J lost 2, with 12 bases in between.

The CDR3 DNA is TGTGCCAGTAGTATAAGGCGGGGGGCTAGCACAGATACGCAGTATTTT. Residues: CASSIRRGASTDTQYF. The rearrangement links TRBV19 to TRBJ2-3, with 8 bases aligning to TRBD2. With V trimmed by 2 bases and J by 0 bases, 4 bases remained unmatched. The CDR3 sequence is 16 residues long. In germline, CDR1 is LNHDA, CDR2 SQIVND (reference sequence).

Only a few counts were recorded for this clone. The chain recombines TRBV5-1 with TRBJ1-1; D perhaps matches TRBD1 (6 bases). The CDR3 length is 15 residues. CDR1 is SGHRS and CDR2 is YFSETQ in the germline V gene. Between the trimmed V and J ends, which lost 7 bases and 4 bases, there was a span of 20 bases. CDR3 residues: CASLAHRETGTEAFF. DNA for the CDR3: TGCGCCAGCTTGGCCCACAGGGAAACGGGCACTGAAGCTTTCTTT.

This rearrangement joins TRBV5-1 to TRBJ2-2; D call uncertain. Germline CDR1 SGHRS, CDR2 YFSETQ. The CDR3 length is 13 residues. The V end was cut by 2 bases, the J end by 1 base, with 3 bases between. As DNA, the CDR3 is TGCGCCAGCAGCTTTAGGAACACCGGGGAGCTGTTTTTT. Protein: CASSFRNTGELFF.

The chain joins TRBV5-1 to TRBJ1-6; D might be TRBD1 (6 bases). Between the trimmed V and J ends, which lost 6 bases and 10 bases, there was a span of 20 bases. The CDR3 loop spans 15 amino acids. The germline CDR1 and CDR2 sequences are SGHRS and YFSETQ. The CDR3 spells CASMKDGTKGSPLHF. CDR3 nucleotide sequence: TGCGCCAGCATGAAGGACGGGACAAAGGGATCACCCCTCCACTTT. The full variable domain, its missing parts supplied by reference TRBV5-1 and TRBJ1-6, is KAGVTQTPRYLIKTRGQQVTLSCSPISGHRSVSWYQQTPGQGLQFLFEYFSETQRNKGNFPGRFSGRQFSNSRSEMNVSTLELGDSALYLCASMKDGTKGSPLHFGNGTRLTVT.

This chain links TRBV5-4 with TRBJ2-7, with D maybe TRBD2 (5 bases). The germline CDR1 and CDR2 sequences are SGHNT and YYREEE (reference sequence). The germline V and J ends were trimmed by 3 bases and 6 bases, with 10 bases remaining between them. This CDR3 comprises 12 residues. The chain's CDR3 is CASSSRAGEQYF. Written as DNA, the CDR3 is TGTGCCAGCAGCTCCCGGGCGGGCGAGCAGTACTTC.

This clone was seen a few times. The chain links TRBV18 to TRBJ2-1; tentative D call: TRBD2 (5 bases). The V gene's germline CDR1 is KGHSH and CDR2 LQKENI. V lost 1 base, J lost 5 bases, and 12 bases lay in between. This CDR3 comprises 15 residues. The CDR3, as DNA: TGTGCCAGCTCACCACTGTGGACGGGGAACAATGAGCAGTTCTTC. Protein: CASSPLWTGNNEQFF. Full variable domain (remainder filled in from reference TRBV18 and TRBJ2-1): NAGVMQNPRHLVRRRGQEARLRCSPMKGHSHVYWYRQLPEEGLKFMVYLQKENIIDESGMPKERFSAEFPKEGPSILRIQQVVRGDSAAYFCASSPLWTGNNEQFFGPGTRLTVL.

The chain combines TRBV27 with TRBJ2-4, with 11 bases aligning to TRBD2. J was trimmed by 5 bases and V by 2 bases; bases with no gene match: 2. Germline CDR1 and CDR2: MNHEY and SMNVEV (reference sequence). The CDR3 totals 15 residues. CDR3 sequence: CASSLSSGGENIQYF. The DNA for the CDR3 is TGTGCCAGCAGTTTAAGTAGCGGGGGGGAAAACATTCAGTACTTC.

The rearrangement links TRBV11-3 to TRBJ1-1; TRBD1 is a possible D gene (6 bases). Germline V gene sequence: CDR1 SGHNT, CDR2 YENEEA. V was clipped by 6 bases and J by 4 bases, with 12 bases between them. This CDR3 contains 13 residues. The CDR3 DNA reads as TGTGCCAGCAGTCAGGGGTTGGGCACTGAAGCTTTCTTT. Encoded protein: CASSQGLGTEAFF.

This sequence joins TRBV7-6 and TRBJ1-1; no definite D call. The CDR3 is 18 amino acids. Trimming took off 3 bases at V and 1 base at J, with 21 bases between the two ends. The germline gives CDR1 SGHVS, CDR2 FNYEAQ. Here the CDR3 reads CASSLREVRPISNTEAFF. CDR3 coding DNA: TGTGCCAGCAGCTTGCGGGAAGTAAGGCCAATATCGAACACTGAAGCTTTCTTT.

The chain is built from TRBV7-9 and TRBJ1-2; TRBD1 matches 10 bases. Trimming at V came to 8 bases and at J to 5 bases, leaving 5 bases not matched to a gene. Germline assignment: CDR1 SEHNR and CDR2 FQNEAQ (reference sequence). This CDR3 spans 13 amino acids. CDR3 nucleotides: TGTGCCAGCGGGACAGGGGTACTGTATGGCTACACCTTC. Amino acids: CASGTGVLYGYTF.

DNA for the CDR3: TGCGCCAGCAGTGAGAGACGGGGAAACACTGAAGCTTTCTTT. It specifies CASSERRGNTEAFF. The chain carries TRBV10-1 and TRBJ1-1; the D is unclear. This CDR3 has 14 amino acids. Per the germline V gene, CDR1 is WNHNN and CDR2 is SYGVQD (reference sequence). Trimming took 2 bases from V and 2 from J, leaving 9 bases between them.

This chain links TRBV6-5 with TRBJ1-4; D ambiguous. Looked up from germline, CDR1 is MNHEY and CDR2 is SVGAGI. CDR3 size: 14 residues. V was pared by 8 bases and J by 2 bases, with 12 bases between. The CDR3 loop reads CASRVTRTNEKLFF. CDR3 DNA: TGTGCCAGCCGCGTCACCCGGACTAATGAAAAACTGTTTTTT.

The sample holds one count of this clone. The chain links TRBV4-1 to TRBJ2-2; the match to TRBD2 covers 9 bases. The CDR3 sequence is 16 residues long. The germline CDR1 and CDR2 sequences are MGHRA and YSYEKL. With V trimmed by 5 bases and J by 6 bases, 10 bases remained unmatched. CDR3 nucleotides: TGCGCCAGCAGCTTTAATAGCGGGGGAGAATCCGGGGAGCTGTTTTTT. Protein: CASSFNSGGESGELFF.

This clone came up once. The J gene is TRBJ2-2, the V gene TRBV2; D not certain. The V end lost 3 bases, the J end lost 2 bases, and 7 bases lay between the germline ends. This CDR3 comprises 14 residues. Germline V gene data show CDR1 as SNHLY and CDR2 as FYNNEI. CDR3 loop: CASSDNRNTGELFF. The DNA of the CDR3 is TGTGCCAGCAGTGATAACAGAAACACCGGGGAGCTGTTTTTT. Filled out from reference TRBV2 and TRBJ2-2, the complete variable domain reads EPEVTQTPSHQVTQMGQEVILRCVPISNHLYFYWYRQILGQKVEFLVSFYNNEISEKSEIFDDQFSVERPDGSNFTLKIRSTKLEDSAMYFCASSDNRNTGELFFGEGSRLTVL.

This clone turned up a few times. The chain is built from TRBV11-2 and TRBJ1-6; TRBD1 is a possible D gene (6 bases). The germline V gene has CDR1 SGHAT and CDR2 FQNNGV. V lost 3 bases to trimming and J lost 6 bases, with 9 bases between them. This CDR3 comprises 14 residues. CDR3 residues: CASSFQGSNSPLHF. The CDR3 DNA reads as TGTGCCAGCAGCTTCCAGGGGAGTAATTCACCCCTCCACTTT.

Remarks on this clone: An end of the junction differs from the germline gene, which may be a read error. The CDR3 protein is CASSPTGPPNEPQHF. CDR3 bases: TGTGCCAGCAGCCCCACAGGGCCCCCCAATGAGCCCCAGCATTTT. The chain uses TRBV7-8 and TRBJ1-5; D is possibly TRBD1 (6 bases). Germline CDR1 SGHVS, CDR2 FQNEAQ. The CDR3 length is 15 residues.

The gene calls are TRBV19 and TRBJ2-6, with 8 bases fitting TRBD1. In germline, CDR1 is LNHDA, CDR2 SQIVND (reference sequence). This CDR3 is 16 amino acids long. Germline trimming cut 2 bases from V and 3 bases from J; bases unmatched to any gene: 3. CDR3 nucleotide sequence: TGTGCCAGTAGTATATGGACAGGGTTTGGGGCCAACGTCCTGACTTTC. It translates to CASSIWTGFGANVLTF. The variable domain in full, with the rest retrieved from reference TRBV19 and TRBJ2-6, is DGGITQSPKYLFRKEGQNVTLSCEQNLNHDAMYWYRQDPGQGLRLIYYSQIVNDFQKGDIAEGYSVSREKKESFPLTVTSAQKNPTAFYLCASSIWTGFGANVLTFGAGSRLTVL.

The chain uses TRBV27 and TRBJ1-1; D unclear. With 7 bases removed from V and 1 base from J, the gap between germline ends came to 16 bases. Per germline, CDR1 MNHEY and CDR2 SMNVEV (reference sequence). The CDR3 is 15 residues long. DNA of the CDR3: TGTGCCAGCACCCTCGGAGCGGGGTCGAACACTGAAGCTTTCTTT. Translated, it gives CASTLGAGSNTEAFF.

CDR3 DNA: TGTGCCAGCTCAACCATACAGGGGCCCCTCTCTGGAAACACCATATATTTT. This gives the protein CASSTIQGPLSGNTIYF. This chain uses TRBV18 with TRBJ1-3; 7 positions match TRBD1. The germline V gene encodes CDR1 KGHSH and CDR2 LQKENI. The CDR3 runs 17 residues. V lost 5 bases and J lost 0; bases outside the gene matches: 10. Drawing the rest from reference TRBV18 and TRBJ1-3, the complete variable domain is NAGVMQNPRHLVRRRGQEARLRCSPMKGHSHVYWYRQLPEEGLKFMVYLQKENIIDESGMPKERFSAEFPKEGPSILRIQQVVRGDSAAYFCASSTIQGPLSGNTIYFGEGSWLTVV.

The chain combines TRBV6-6 with TRBJ2-4; the D gene is possibly TRBD2 (6 bases). Trimming pared 6 bases from V and 2 bases from J, leaving 14 bases between. The germline V gene encodes CDR1 MNHNY and CDR2 SVGAGI (reference sequence). The length of the CDR3 is 15 residues. As DNA, the CDR3 is TGTGCCAGCAGCCCTATGGGGGGAACCAAAAACATTCAGTACTTC. It encodes CASSPMGGTKNIQYF.

This clone was found once. The V call is TRBV6-6, the J call TRBJ1-2; D not resolved. Germline CDR1 reads MNHNY; CDR2 reads SVGAGI (reference sequence). The length of the CDR3 is 11 residues. The V end lost 5 bases, the J end lost 3 bases, and 4 bases lay between the germline ends. CDR3 nucleotide sequence: TGTGCCAGCAGTCCTGACTATGGCTACACCTTC. This encodes CASSPDYGYTF.

The chain recombines TRBV27 with TRBJ1-4; D perhaps matches TRBD1 (5 bases). The CDR3 has 14 amino acids. The V gene lost 7 bases and the J gene lost 10 bases, with 19 bases spanning the gap. Germline CDR1 MNHEY, CDR2 SMNVEV (reference sequence). The CDR3 is CASMEGWSGGKLFF. CDR3 DNA: TGTGCCAGCATGGAGGGGTGGAGCGGGGGAAAACTGTTTTTT.

V usage is TRBV5-1 and J usage is TRBJ2-5; the match to TRBD1 covers 7 bases. Per germline, CDR1 SGHRS and CDR2 YFSETQ. V trimming: 6 bases; J trimming: 3 bases; junction bases outside the gene matches: 2. The CDR3 has 12 residues. CDR3: CASTDRKETQYF. In DNA, the CDR3 is TGCGCCAGCACGGACAGGAAAGAGACCCAGTACTTC.

The chain has TRBV27 and TRBJ1-2; the D gene is possibly TRBD1 (6 bases). Looked up from germline, CDR1 is MNHEY and CDR2 is SMNVEV (reference sequence). The CDR3 loop spans 15 amino acids. With 0 bases removed from V and 6 bases from J, the gap between germline ends came to 14 bases. The CDR3 DNA reads TGTGCCAGCAGTTTATCGAGGGGGGGTGCGGATGGCTACACCTTC. Translating gives CASSLSRGGADGYTF.

This clone was seen a handful of times. This chain joins TRBV2 and TRBJ2-7; D is possibly TRBD2 (6 bases). Germline V lookup: CDR1 SNHLY, CDR2 FYNNEI. The V and J ends lost 4 bases and 4 bases respectively, with 20 bases between them. The CDR3 runs 16 residues. The CDR3 sequence: CASSVGAGLAGYEQYV. In nucleotides, the CDR3 is TGTGCCAGCAGTGTCGGGGCGGGATTAGCCGGGTACGAGCAGTACGTC.